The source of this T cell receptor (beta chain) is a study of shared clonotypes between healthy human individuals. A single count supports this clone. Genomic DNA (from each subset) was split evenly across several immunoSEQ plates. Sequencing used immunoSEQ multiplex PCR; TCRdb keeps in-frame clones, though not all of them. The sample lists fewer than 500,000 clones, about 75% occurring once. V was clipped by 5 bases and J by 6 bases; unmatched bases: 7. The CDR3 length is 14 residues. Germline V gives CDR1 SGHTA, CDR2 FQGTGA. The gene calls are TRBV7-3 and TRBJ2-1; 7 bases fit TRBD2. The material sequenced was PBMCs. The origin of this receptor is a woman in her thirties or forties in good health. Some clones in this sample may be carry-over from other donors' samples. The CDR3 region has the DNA TGTGCCAGCAGCACCTTGGCGGGGGTCAATGAGCAGTTCTTC. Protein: CASSTLAGVNEQFF.